This T cell receptor beta chain was recovered during a study of response to subunit inactivated influenza vaccine. General study points: Authors suggested that a seasonal influenza vaccination recruits few new T cells each time.

This clonotype was observed a few times. Its antigen remains unidentified. TCRdb called the RT-PCR reads again in MiXCR, with one record for every CDR3 protein. The repertoire includes roughly 180,000 distinct CDR3 sequences, around 9% of them detected once, and roughly 11% sits in the top ten. The TCR originated in a man in his fifties or sixties who received an inactivated influenza vaccine. This sample comprised non-naive T cells sorted from PBMCs, obtained on the day of vaccination.

The CDR3 spells CASSVYRGNEKLFF. The CDR3 DNA sequence: TGTGCCAGCAGTGTTTACAGGGGAAATGAAAAACTGTTTTTT. This chain uses TRBV6-4 with TRBJ1-4, with 7 bases identical to TRBD1. This CDR3 is built from 14 residues. Trimming removed 4 bases from V and 5 bases from J; junction bases left unmatched: 4. CDR1 MRHNA and CDR2 SNTAGT come from the germline V gene.